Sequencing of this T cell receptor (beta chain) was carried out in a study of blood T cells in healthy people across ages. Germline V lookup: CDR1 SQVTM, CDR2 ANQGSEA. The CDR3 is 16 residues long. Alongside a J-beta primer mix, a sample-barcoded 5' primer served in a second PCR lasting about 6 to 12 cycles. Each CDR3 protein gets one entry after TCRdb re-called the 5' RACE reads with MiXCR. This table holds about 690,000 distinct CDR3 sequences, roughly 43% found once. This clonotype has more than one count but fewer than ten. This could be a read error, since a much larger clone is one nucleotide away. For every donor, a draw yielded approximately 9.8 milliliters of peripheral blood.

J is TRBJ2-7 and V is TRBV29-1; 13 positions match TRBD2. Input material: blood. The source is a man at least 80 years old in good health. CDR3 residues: CGVEGTSGTPSYEQYF. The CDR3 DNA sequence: TGCGGCGTTGAAGGGACTAGCGGGACCCCCTCCTACGAGCAGTACTTC.